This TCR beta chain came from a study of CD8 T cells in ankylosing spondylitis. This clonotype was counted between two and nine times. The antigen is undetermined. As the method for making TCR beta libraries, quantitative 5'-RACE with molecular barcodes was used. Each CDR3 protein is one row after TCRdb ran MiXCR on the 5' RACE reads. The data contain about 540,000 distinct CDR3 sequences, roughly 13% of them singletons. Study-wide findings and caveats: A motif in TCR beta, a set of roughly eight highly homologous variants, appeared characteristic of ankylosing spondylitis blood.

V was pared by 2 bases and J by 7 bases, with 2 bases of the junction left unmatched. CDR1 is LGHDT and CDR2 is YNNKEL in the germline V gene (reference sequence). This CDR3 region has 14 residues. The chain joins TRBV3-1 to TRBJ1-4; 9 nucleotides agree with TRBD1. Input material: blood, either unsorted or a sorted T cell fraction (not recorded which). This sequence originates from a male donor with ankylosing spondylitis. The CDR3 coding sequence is TGTGCCAGCAGCCAAACAGGGGGCGGTGAAAAACTGTTTTTT. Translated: CASSQTGGGEKLFF.